The TCR beta chain described here comes from a study of T-cell memory formation after mild COVID-19. Study-level information: Largely donor-specific sequence clusters came from a couple of donors. Study-wide results and caveats: Cross-reactive memory seemingly joined, as some responding clones were found in pre-infection memory. The main location of contracting CD4+ clones was CM and EM, and that of contracting CD8+ clones was EMRA. Contracting clones, day 15 to 85, had balanced CD4/CD8, and later expanders favored CD4+.

One entry per CDR3 protein, called by TCRdb with MiXCR from the 5' RACE reads. The table includes approximately 570,000 distinct CDR3 sequences, roughly 18% detected once. Trimming took 5 bases from V and 8 from J, leaving 13 bases between them. Germline loops: CDR1 SGHDN, CDR2 FVKESK. The CDR3 covers 13 residues. As concerns this clonotype: What it binds is unknown.

The receptor comes from an adult woman who had mild COVID-19 (a few samples of this study predate the infection). Cell type and time point are not known. This chain uses TRBV14 with TRBJ2-1, with D tentatively TRBD1 (5 bases). Material for sequencing was PBMCs or a T cell subset sorted from them (not recorded which). As DNA, the CDR3 is TGTGCCAGCAGCTACGGACATATCTATGAGCAGTTCTTC. As protein: CASSYGHIYEQFF. The variable domain in full, with the rest retrieved from reference TRBV14 and TRBJ2-1, is EAGVTQFPSHSVIEKGQTVTLRCDPISGHDNLYWYRRVMGKEIKFLLHFVKESKQDESGMPNNRFLAERTGGTYSTLKVQPAELEDSGVYFCASSYGHIYEQFFGPGTRLTVL.